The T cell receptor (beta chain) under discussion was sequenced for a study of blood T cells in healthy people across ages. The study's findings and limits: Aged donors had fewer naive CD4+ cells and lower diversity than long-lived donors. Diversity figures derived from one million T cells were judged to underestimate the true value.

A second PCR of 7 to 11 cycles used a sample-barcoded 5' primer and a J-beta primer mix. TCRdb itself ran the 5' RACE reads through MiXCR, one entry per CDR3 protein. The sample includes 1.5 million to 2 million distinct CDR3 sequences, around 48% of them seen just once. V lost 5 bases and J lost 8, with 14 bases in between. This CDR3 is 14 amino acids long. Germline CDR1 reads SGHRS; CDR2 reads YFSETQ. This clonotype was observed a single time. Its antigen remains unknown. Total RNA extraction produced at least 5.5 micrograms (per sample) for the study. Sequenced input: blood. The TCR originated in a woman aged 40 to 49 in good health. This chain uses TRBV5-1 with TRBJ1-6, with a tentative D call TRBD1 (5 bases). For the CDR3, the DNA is TGCGCCAGCAGGGATTGGGGCGTCGATTCACCCCTCCACTTT. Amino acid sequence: CASRDWGVDSPLHF.